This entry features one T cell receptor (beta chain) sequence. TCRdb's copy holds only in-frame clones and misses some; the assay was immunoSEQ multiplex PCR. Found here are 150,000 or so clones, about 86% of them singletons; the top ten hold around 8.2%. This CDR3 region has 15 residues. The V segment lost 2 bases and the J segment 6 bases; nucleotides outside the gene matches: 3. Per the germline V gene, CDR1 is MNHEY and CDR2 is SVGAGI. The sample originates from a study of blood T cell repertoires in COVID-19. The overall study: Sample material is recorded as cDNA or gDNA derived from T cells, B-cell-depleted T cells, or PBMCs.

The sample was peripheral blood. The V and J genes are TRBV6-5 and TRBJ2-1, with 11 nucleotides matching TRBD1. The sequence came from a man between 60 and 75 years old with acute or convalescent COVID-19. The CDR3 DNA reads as TGTGCCAGCAGTTACATAGGACAGGGGGCCAATGAGCAGTTCTTC. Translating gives CASSYIGQGANEQFF.